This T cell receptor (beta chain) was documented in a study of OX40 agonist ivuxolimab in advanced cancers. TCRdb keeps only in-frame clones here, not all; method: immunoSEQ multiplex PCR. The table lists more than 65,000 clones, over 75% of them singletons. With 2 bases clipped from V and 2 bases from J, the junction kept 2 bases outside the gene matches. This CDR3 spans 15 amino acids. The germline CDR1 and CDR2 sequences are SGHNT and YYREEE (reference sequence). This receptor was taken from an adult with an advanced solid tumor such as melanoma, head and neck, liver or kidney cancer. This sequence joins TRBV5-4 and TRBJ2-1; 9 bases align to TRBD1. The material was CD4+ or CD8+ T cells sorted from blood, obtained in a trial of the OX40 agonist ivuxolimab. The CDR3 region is CASSFGTGTYNEQFF. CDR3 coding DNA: TGTGCCAGCAGCTTCGGGACAGGGACCTACAATGAGCAGTTCTTC.